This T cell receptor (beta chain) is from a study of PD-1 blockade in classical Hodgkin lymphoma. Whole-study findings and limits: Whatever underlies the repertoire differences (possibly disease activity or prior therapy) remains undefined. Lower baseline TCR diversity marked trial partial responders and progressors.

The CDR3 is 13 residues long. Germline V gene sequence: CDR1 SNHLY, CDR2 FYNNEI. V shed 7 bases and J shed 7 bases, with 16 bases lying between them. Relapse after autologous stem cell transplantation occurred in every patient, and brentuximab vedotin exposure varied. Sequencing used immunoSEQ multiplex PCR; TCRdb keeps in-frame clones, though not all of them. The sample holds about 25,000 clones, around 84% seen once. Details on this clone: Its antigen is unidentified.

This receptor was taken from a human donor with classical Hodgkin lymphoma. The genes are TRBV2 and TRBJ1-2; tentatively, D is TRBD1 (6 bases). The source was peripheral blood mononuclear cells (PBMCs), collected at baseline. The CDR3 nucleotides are TGTGCCAGCACTAGACAGACAGGTAGTGGCTACACCTTC. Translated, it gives CASTRQTGSGYTF.